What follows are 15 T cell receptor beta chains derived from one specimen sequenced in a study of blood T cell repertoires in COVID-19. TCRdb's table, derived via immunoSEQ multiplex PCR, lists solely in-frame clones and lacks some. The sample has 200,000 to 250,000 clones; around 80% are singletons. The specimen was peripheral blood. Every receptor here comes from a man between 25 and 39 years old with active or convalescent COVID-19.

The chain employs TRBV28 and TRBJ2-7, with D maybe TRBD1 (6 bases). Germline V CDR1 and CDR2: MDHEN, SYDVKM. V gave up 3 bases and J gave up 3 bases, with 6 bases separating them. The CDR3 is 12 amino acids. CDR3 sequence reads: CASSLDSYEQYF. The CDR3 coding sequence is TGTGCCAGCAGTTTGGACAGCTACGAGCAGTACTTC.

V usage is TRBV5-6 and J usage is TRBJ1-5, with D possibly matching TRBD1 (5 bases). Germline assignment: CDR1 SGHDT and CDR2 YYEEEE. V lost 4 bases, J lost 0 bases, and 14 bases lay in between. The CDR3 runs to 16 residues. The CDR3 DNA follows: TGTGCCAGCAGCGTCAGGGATACACTTAGCAATCAGCCCCAGCATTTT. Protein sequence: CASSVRDTLSNQPQHF.

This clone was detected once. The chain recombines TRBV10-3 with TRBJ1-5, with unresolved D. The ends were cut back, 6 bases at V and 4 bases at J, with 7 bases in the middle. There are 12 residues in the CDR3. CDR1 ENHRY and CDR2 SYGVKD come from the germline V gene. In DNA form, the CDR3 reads TGTGCCATCAGCAACAATAATCAGCCCCAGCATTTT. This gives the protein CAISNNNQPQHF.

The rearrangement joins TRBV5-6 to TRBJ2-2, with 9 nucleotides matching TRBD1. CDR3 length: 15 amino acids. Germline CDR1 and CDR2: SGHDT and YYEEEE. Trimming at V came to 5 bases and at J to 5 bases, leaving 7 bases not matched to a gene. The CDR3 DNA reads TGTGCCAGCAGGGCCGGGACAGGGTCGACCGGGGAGCTGTTTTTT. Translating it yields CASRAGTGSTGELFF.

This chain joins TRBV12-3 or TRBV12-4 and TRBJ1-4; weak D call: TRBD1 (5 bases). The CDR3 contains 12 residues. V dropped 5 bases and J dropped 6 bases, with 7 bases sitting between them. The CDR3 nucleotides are TGTGCCAGCAGTGACAGTGATGAAAAACTGTTTTTT. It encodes CASSDSDEKLFF.

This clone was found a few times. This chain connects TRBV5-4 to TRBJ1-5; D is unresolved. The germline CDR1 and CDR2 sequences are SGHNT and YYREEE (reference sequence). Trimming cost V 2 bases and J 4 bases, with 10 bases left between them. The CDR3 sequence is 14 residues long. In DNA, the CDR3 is TGTGCCAGCAGCTTCCGGGGTAGTAATCAGCCCCAGCATTTT. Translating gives CASSFRGSNQPQHF.

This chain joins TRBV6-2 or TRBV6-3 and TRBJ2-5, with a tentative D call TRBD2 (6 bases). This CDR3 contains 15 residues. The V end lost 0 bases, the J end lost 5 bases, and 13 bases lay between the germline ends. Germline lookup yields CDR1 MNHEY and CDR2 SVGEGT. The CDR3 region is CASSYSRTNSETQYF. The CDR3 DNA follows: TGTGCCAGCAGTTACTCCCGGACTAATTCGGAGACCCAGTACTTC.

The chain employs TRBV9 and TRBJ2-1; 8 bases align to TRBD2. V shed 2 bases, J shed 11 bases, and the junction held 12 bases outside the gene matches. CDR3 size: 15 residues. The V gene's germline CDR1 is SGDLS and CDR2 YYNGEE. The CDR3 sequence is CASSVERTTSAQQFF. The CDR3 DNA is TGTGCCAGCAGCGTCGAGAGGACGACTAGCGCCCAGCAGTTCTTC.

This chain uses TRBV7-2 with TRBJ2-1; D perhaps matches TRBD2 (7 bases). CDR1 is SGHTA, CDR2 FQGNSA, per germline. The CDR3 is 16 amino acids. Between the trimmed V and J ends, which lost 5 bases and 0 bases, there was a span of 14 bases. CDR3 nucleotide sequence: TGTGCCAGCAGCCCCCCGGGGGGCCGCTCCTACAATGAGCAGTTCTTC. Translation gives CASSPPGGRSYNEQFF.

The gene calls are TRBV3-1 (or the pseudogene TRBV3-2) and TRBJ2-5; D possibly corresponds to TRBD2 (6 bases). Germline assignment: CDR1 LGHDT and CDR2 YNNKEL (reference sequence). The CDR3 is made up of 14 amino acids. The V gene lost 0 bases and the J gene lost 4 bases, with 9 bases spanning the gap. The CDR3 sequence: CASSQEGGSETQYF. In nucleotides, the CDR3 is TGTGCCAGCAGCCAAGAAGGAGGGTCAGAGACCCAGTACTTC.

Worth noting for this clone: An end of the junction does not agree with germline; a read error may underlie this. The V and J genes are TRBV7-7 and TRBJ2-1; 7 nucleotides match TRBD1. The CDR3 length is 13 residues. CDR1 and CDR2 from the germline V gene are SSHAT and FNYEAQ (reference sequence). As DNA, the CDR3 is TGTGCTAGCAGCTTTGACAGGGCAGATGAGCAGTTCTTC. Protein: CASSFDRADEQFF.

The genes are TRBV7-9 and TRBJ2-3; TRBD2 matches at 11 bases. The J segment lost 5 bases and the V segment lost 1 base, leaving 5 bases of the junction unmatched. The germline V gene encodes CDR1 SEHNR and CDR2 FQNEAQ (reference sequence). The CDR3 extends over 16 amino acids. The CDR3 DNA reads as TGTGCCAGCAGCTTAGGGCTAGCGGGGGGTAAAGATACGCAGTATTTT. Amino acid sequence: CASSLGLAGGKDTQYF.

Here the CDR3 reads CASSRGQTSAYGYTF. The CDR3 bases are TGTGCCAGCAGCCGGGGACAGACATCAGCCTATGGCTACACCTTC. The chain is built from TRBV3-1 (or the pseudogene TRBV3-2) and TRBJ1-2; TRBD1 matches 7 bases. CDR3 size: 15 residues. Germline CDR1 and CDR2: LGHDT and YNNKEL (reference sequence). With V trimmed by 4 bases and J by 4 bases, 9 bases remained unmatched.

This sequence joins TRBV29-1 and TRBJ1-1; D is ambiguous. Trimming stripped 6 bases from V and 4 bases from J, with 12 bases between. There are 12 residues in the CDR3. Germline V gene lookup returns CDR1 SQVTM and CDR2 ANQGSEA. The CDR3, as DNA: TGCAGCGTCCGAAAAGCGCTCACTGAAGCTTTCTTT. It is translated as CSVRKALTEAFF. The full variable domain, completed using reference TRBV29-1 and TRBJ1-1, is SAVISQKPSRDICQRGTSLTIQCQVDSQVTMMFWYRQQPGQSLTLIATANQGSEATYESGFVIDKFPISRPNLTFSTLTVSNMSPEDSSIYLCSVRKALTEAFFGQGTRLTVV.

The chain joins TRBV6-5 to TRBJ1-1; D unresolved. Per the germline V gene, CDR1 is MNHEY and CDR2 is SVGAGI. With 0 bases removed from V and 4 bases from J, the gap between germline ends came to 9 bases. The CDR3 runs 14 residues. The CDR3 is CASSYSREVTEAFF. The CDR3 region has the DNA TGTGCCAGCAGTTACTCTAGGGAGGTCACTGAAGCTTTCTTT.